This T cell receptor (beta chain) was retrieved from a study of blood T cell repertoires in COVID-19. Study in general: Acute and convalescent COVID-19 specimens originated in the United States, Italy and Spain. PBMCs, B-cell-depleted T cells, or T cells provided the cDNA or gDNA that made up the material.

This clone was counted between two and nine times. Original methodology: Counts of nucleated cells, estimated from reference gene primer amplification, were obtained. Measured with immunoSEQ multiplex PCR; TCRdb has only the in-frame clones, and not every one. V, J and clone size reflect that table, while D and trimming were determined from the DNA. The table lists fewer than 140,000 clones, under 90% of them singletons, with 11% to 15% in the top ten. The sequenced sample consisted of peripheral blood. The sequence derives from a woman aged 55-70 years with acute or convalescent COVID-19.

CDR3: CASSQNDRANTGELFF. The CDR3 DNA reads TGCGCCAGCAGCCAGAACGACAGGGCGAACACCGGGGAGCTGTTTTTT. This chain joins TRBV4-1 and TRBJ2-2, with 7 bases aligning to TRBD1. The germline gives CDR1 MGHRA, CDR2 YSYEKL. The CDR3 spans 16 residues. The J segment lost 0 bases and the V segment lost 3 bases, leaving 4 bases of the junction unmatched.